This TCR beta chain is drawn from a study of control samples from healthy donors and cancer patients. Sequencing used immunoSEQ multiplex PCR; TCRdb keeps in-frame clones, though not all of them. Counted here are some 150,000 clones, just under 95% occurring once; the ten biggest clones make up 12% to 15%. The V and J ends lost 1 base and 5 bases respectively, with 11 bases between them. Germline CDR1 is SEHNR and CDR2 is FQNEAQ (reference sequence). This CDR3 comprises 14 residues. Source material: PBMCs. The clonotype comes from a man aged 55 to 69 with colorectal cancer. V and J are TRBV7-9 and TRBJ1-1, with D hard to call. The CDR3 sequence is CASSLVGLWTEAFF. In DNA, the CDR3 is TGTGCCAGCAGCTTAGTGGGCCTATGGACTGAAGCTTTCTTT.